Listed below are T cell receptor beta chains from one sample, sequenced in a study of blood T cells in healthy people across ages. Each CDR3 protein gets one entry after TCRdb re-called the 5' RACE reads with MiXCR. The sample lists 800,000 to 1,300,000 distinct CDR3 sequences, less than 25% seen once, with around 0.7% in the top ten. The same sample was also used in a study of T cells of mothers and their children.

Source material: blood. Receptors were obtained from a girl under 10 years old in good health. The CDR3 runs from the conserved cysteine through the conserved F or W. D genes are given only for firm matches. Only part of the rows carry a size: once, few, many, or a class if the clone is expanded.

cdr3_aa	cdr3_nt	clone_size	d_call	v_call	j_call
CASSQDGIAGAYEQYF	TGCGCCAGCAGCCAAGATGGGATAGCGGGGGCCTACGAGCAGTACTTC	NA	TRBD2	TRBV4-1	TRBJ2-7
CASSQAHRGQSYEQYF	TGCGCCAGCAGCCAGGCCCACAGGGGGCAGAGCTACGAGCAGTACTTC	once	TRBD1	TRBV4-1	TRBJ2-7
CSARDTQRTEAFF	TGCAGTGCGAGAGACACCCAGCGCACTGAAGCTTTCTTT	few	NA	TRBV20-1	TRBJ1-1
CASSQGIYQPQHF	TGCGCCAGCAGCCAAGGGATTTATCAGCCCCAGCATTTT	few	NA	TRBV4-1	TRBJ1-5
CSVEALDRSNYGYTF	TGCAGCGTTGAAGCATTGGACAGGAGTAACTATGGCTACACCTTC	few	TRBD1	TRBV29-1	TRBJ1-2
CSARGLNGYTF	TGCAGTGCTAGAGGCCTGAACGGCTACACCTTC	NA	NA	TRBV20-1	TRBJ1-2
CASSLEGHNEQFF	TGTGCCAGCAGCTTAGAGGGGCACAATGAGCAGTTCTTC	few	NA	TRBV13	TRBJ2-1
CASSQNRYEQYF	TGTGCCAGCAGTCAGAATCGGTACGAGCAGTACTTC	few	NA	TRBV6-2/TRBV6-3	TRBJ2-7
CASSSRLAGWSGELFF	TGTGCCAGCAGCTCCAGACTAGCGGGTTGGTCCGGGGAGCTGTTTTTT	few	TRBD2	TRBV7-6	TRBJ2-2
CASSLEPTGNYEQYF	TGTGCCAGCAGCTTAGAGCCTACAGGGAATTACGAGCAGTACTTC	few	NA	TRBV7-9	TRBJ2-7
CSVAVFQETQYF	TGCAGCGTTGCGGTGTTCCAAGAGACCCAGTACTTC	NA	NA	TRBV29-1	TRBJ2-5
CASSFDPSDYGYTF	TGTGCCAGCAGCTTCGATCCCTCCGACTATGGCTACACCTTC	NA	NA	TRBV7-2	TRBJ1-2
CASSLGGLSLNTEAFF	TGTGCCAGCAGCTTAGGGGGTTTGTCTCTGAACACTGAAGCTTTCTTT	few	NA	TRBV7-9	TRBJ1-1
CASSPQSGDTQYF	TGCGCCAGCAGCCCCCAGAGTGGAGATACGCAGTATTTT	few	NA	TRBV5-1	TRBJ2-3
CASSLERAGDEQFF	TGCGCCAGCAGCTTGGAGAGAGCGGGAGATGAGCAGTTCTTC	NA	TRBD2	TRBV5-1	TRBJ2-1
CSARERGQLNYGYTF	TGCAGTGCTAGAGAGCGGGGACAGTTAAACTATGGCTACACCTTC	few	TRBD1	TRBV20-1	TRBJ1-2